What follows are 6 T cell receptor beta chains derived from one specimen sequenced in a study of OX40 agonist ivuxolimab in advanced cancers. Clones were read by immunoSEQ multiplex PCR, and TCRdb kept only the in-frame ones, dropping some. The sample comprises roughly 79,000 clones, 92% of which are singletons, and approximately 10% rests with the top ten. The sequencing used CD4+ or CD8+ T cells sorted from blood, collected in a trial of the OX40 agonist ivuxolimab. These receptors were taken from an adult with an advanced solid tumor such as melanoma, head and neck, liver or kidney cancer.

This chain joins TRBV5-8 and TRBJ2-6, with 10 bases identical to TRBD1. Per germline, CDR1 SGHTS and CDR2 YDEGEE. The CDR3 contains 18 residues. V lost 4 bases, J lost 1 base, and 8 bases stayed unmatched. This CDR3 reads CASSPWTGGFSGANVLTF. The CDR3 coding sequence is TGTGCCAGCAGCCCGTGGACAGGGGGGTTTTCTGGGGCCAACGTCCTGACTTTC.

The chain employs TRBV4-1 and TRBJ1-5; D not certain. There are 13 residues in the CDR3. CDR1 MGHRA and CDR2 YSYEKL come from the germline V gene. Trimming took off 6 bases at V and 2 bases at J, with 8 bases between the two ends. CDR3 DNA sequence: TGCGCCAGCAGTCTTCACGGCAATCAGCCCCAGCATTTT. Its translation: CASSLHGNQPQHF.

V usage is TRBV6-5 and J usage is TRBJ2-2; D is ambiguous. V lost 0 bases to trimming and J lost 5 bases, with 10 bases between them. The CDR3 is 15 residues long. The germline gives CDR1 MNHEY, CDR2 SVGAGI. For the CDR3, the DNA is TGTGCCAGCAGTTACTCGACATCTGGTACCGGGGAGCTGTTTTTT. Protein: CASSYSTSGTGELFF.

The CDR3 region is CASSLSGEAFF. The DNA for the CDR3 is TGTGCCAGCAGCTTATCGGGTGAAGCTTTCTTT. The chain uses TRBV7-9 and TRBJ1-1; D uncertain. V gave up 2 bases and J gave up 7 bases, with 5 bases separating them. From germline, CDR1 is SEHNR and CDR2 FQNEAQ (reference sequence). This CDR3 has 11 amino acids.

V gene TRBV30 combines with J gene TRBJ1-2, with D unclear. Deletions cut 4 bases from V and 2 bases from J, with 14 bases between. The length of the CDR3 is 14 residues. Germline V gene sequence: CDR1 GTSNPN, CDR2 SVGIG (reference sequence). CDR3 loop: CAWTRPEFNYGYTF. CDR3 bases: TGTGCCTGGACCCGGCCGGAGTTCAACTATGGCTACACCTTC.

The chain carries TRBV5-6 and TRBJ2-3; 8 bases fit TRBD2. The CDR3 spans 16 residues. Unmatched junction bases numbered 3, after V lost 0 bases and J lost 0 bases. CDR1 and CDR2 (germline): SGHDT, YYEEEE. Here the CDR3 DNA reads TGTGCCAGCAGCTTGGTGGGACTAGTAAGCACAGATACGCAGTATTTT. Protein: CASSLVGLVSTDTQYF.